The 19 T cell receptor beta chains reported below all come from one sample, sequenced in a study of blood T cells in healthy people across ages. The second PCR ran about 7 to 12 cycles with a sample-barcoded 5' primer and J-beta primers. TCRdb re-called the 5' RACE reads through MiXCR, storing one row per CDR3 protein. The table records 550,000 to 650,000 distinct CDR3 sequences, around 27% of them present only once. These data were likewise used in another study, on T cells of mothers and their children.

Input material: blood. The origin of the receptors is a boy aged 2 to 10 in good health.

This CDR3 reads CASIDPTSGLSYEQYF. The CDR3 region has the DNA TGCGCCAGCATCGACCCCACTAGCGGGCTCTCCTACGAGCAGTACTTC. This chain uses TRBV5-1 with TRBJ2-7; 9 bases are shared with TRBD2. Per germline, CDR1 SGHRS and CDR2 YFSETQ. The CDR3 consists of 16 residues. V lost 6 bases, J lost 0 bases, and 10 bases stayed unmatched. The full variable domain, completed using reference TRBV5-1 and TRBJ2-7, is KAGVTQTPRYLIKTRGQQVTLSCSPISGHRSVSWYQQTPGQGLQFLFEYFSETQRNKGNFPGRFSGRQFSNSRSEMNVSTLELGDSALYLCASIDPTSGLSYEQYFGPGTRLTVT.

This clonotype was observed a few times. The chain joins TRBV12-3 or TRBV12-4 to TRBJ1-3; D uncertain. V dropped 2 bases and J dropped 0 bases, with 5 bases sitting between them. This CDR3 contains 14 residues. This CDR3 is CASSLRFSGNTIYF. The CDR3 nucleotides are TGTGCCAGCAGTTTACGTTTCTCTGGAAACACCATATATTTT.

This clonotype was counted a few times. The gene calls are TRBV27 and TRBJ2-5; no clear D gene. Germline assignment: CDR1 MNHEY and CDR2 SMNVEV (reference sequence). V lost 6 bases and J lost 4, with 9 bases in between. This CDR3 spans 12 amino acids. CDR3 region: CASRDLVETQYF. The CDR3 bases are TGTGCCAGCAGGGATCTCGTAGAGACCCAGTACTTC.

V and J are TRBV20-1 and TRBJ2-3; the match to TRBD2 covers 8 bases. Trimming took 1 base from V and 5 from J; bases not matched to a gene: 8. The germline V gene has CDR1 DFQATT and CDR2 SNEGSKA (reference sequence). This CDR3 is built from 15 residues. CDR3 region: CSARVQSGSGDTQYF. For the CDR3, the DNA is TGCAGTGCTAGAGTCCAGAGCGGGAGTGGAGATACGCAGTATTTT.

The CDR3 DNA reads as TGTGCCAGCAGCCCCCGCTGGACAGGGGGTAATGAGCAGTTCTTC. It encodes CASSPRWTGGNEQFF. The chain uses TRBV7-6 and TRBJ2-5, with 10 bases that match TRBD1. The DNA end favors TRBJ2-1, so the J call may be wrong. CDR1 and CDR2 from the germline V gene are SGHVS and FNYEAQ. The CDR3 totals 15 residues.

This clonotype was recorded at least ten times. CDR3 in amino acids: CASSQAGLSYNEQFF. CDR3 bases: TGTGCCAGCAGCCAAGCGGGACTCTCCTACAATGAGCAGTTCTTC. This chain links TRBV3-1 with TRBJ2-1; D may be TRBD2 (6 bases). Between the trimmed V and J ends, which lost 1 base and 0 bases, there was a span of 7 bases. Germline CDR1 and CDR2: LGHDT and YNNKEL (reference sequence). The CDR3 sequence is 15 residues long.

The genes are TRBV30 and TRBJ2-1, with 11 bases matching TRBD2. Looked up from germline, CDR1 is GTSNPN and CDR2 is SVGIG (reference sequence). The CDR3 is made up of 14 amino acids. The V gene end was trimmed by 3 bases and the J gene end by 7 bases; junction bases not matched to a gene: 5. The DNA of the CDR3 is TGTGCCTGGAGGCGACTAGCGGGGATAAATGAGCAGTTCTTC. Translating it yields CAWRRLAGINEQFF.

This clonotype was seen more than once but under ten times. J is TRBJ2-7 and V is TRBV6-5; 11 bases are shared with TRBD2. Germline CDR1 MNHEY, CDR2 SVGAGI. This CDR3 spans 16 amino acids. After removal of 0 bases from V and 4 bases from J, the junction contained 5 bases not matched to a gene. The CDR3 nucleotides are TGTGCCAGCAGTTACTCTCTAGCGGGGGGCGAATACGAGCAGTACTTC. Its protein is CASSYSLAGGEYEQYF.

This clonotype appeared a few times. V and J are TRBV5-1 and TRBJ1-2; no reliable D call. The V gene's germline CDR1 is SGHRS and CDR2 YFSETQ. This CDR3 spans 14 amino acids. V lost 7 bases and J 4 bases, leaving 17 bases between the germline ends. CDR3 DNA: TGCGCCAGCTCCACGGACGGGGTAACCTATGGCTACACCTTC. Protein product: CASSTDGVTYGYTF.

Only a few counts were recorded for this clonotype. The CDR3 is CASSITGVYNEQFF. CDR3 nucleotide sequence: TGTGCCAGTAGTATAACGGGAGTTTACAATGAGCAGTTCTTC. The rearrangement joins TRBV19 to TRBJ2-1; D is possibly TRBD2 (6 bases). Germline V CDR1 and CDR2: LNHDA, SQIVND (reference sequence). The ends were cut back, 2 bases at V and 4 bases at J, with 9 bases in the middle. The CDR3 length is 14 residues.

The table lists this clonotype with a few counts. V and J are TRBV12-3 or TRBV12-4 and TRBJ2-5, with D possibly TRBD2 on 6 matching bases. This CDR3 is 16 amino acids long. V lost 3 bases to trimming and J lost 2 bases, with 16 bases between them. CDR3 sequence: CASSLSGSGTQETQYF. The DNA for the CDR3 is TGTGCCAGCAGTTTGAGCGGTAGCGGTACACAAGAGACCCAGTACTTC.

The chain carries TRBV12-3 or TRBV12-4 and TRBJ1-6; tentatively, D is TRBD1 (5 bases). This CDR3 comprises 15 residues. Trimming cost V 7 bases and J 5 bases, with 15 bases left between them. CDR3 residues: CASTSQGSDNSPLHF. DNA for the CDR3: TGTGCCAGCACGTCCCAGGGAAGTGATAATTCACCCCTCCACTTT.

This clonotype came up once. Its ends do not fully match the called genes, so a read error is possible. This chain links TRBV7-8 with TRBJ2-1, with TRBD1 as a possible D gene (6 bases). The CDR3 spans 16 residues. CDR1 is SGHVS, CDR2 FQNEAQ, per germline. The CDR3 nucleotides are TGTGCCGGCAGCCCAGACAGGACCACTTCCTACAATGAGCAGTTCTTC. Protein sequence: CAGSPDRTTSYNEQFF.

Details on this clonotype: One junction end does not reproduce the germline sequence, and a read error may be involved. The chain has TRBV29-1 and TRBJ2-5, with 8 bases fitting TRBD2. The CDR3 runs to 10 residues. The germline V gene has CDR1 SQVTM and CDR2 ANQGSEA. As DNA, the CDR3 is TGCAGCGTTGACGGGGGGGTCCGGTTCTTC. Residues: CSVDGGVRFF.

This clonotype came up a few times. The chain links TRBV24-1 to TRBJ2-5; 8 positions agree with TRBD2. Germline trimming cut 6 bases from V and 5 bases from J; bases unmatched to any gene: 7. Germline V gives CDR1 KGHDR, CDR2 SFDVKD. The CDR3 consists of 14 residues. The CDR3 reads CATSRGGTRETQYF. CDR3 DNA sequence: TGTGCCACCAGTCGGGGGGGAACGCGGGAGACCCAGTACTTC.

This chain links TRBV28 with TRBJ2-3; tentative D call: TRBD2 (5 bases). There are 14 residues in the CDR3. Deletions cut 10 bases from V and 5 bases from J, with 19 bases between. The germline gives CDR1 MDHEN, CDR2 SYDVKM. The CDR3 DNA reads TGTGCCATGCCTCGGGCCCCCCGGGGAGATACGCAGTATTTT. Translated, it gives CAMPRAPRGDTQYF.

V gene TRBV11-2 combines with J gene TRBJ1-4; D may be TRBD1 (5 bases). This CDR3 region has 15 residues. V was cut by 1 base and J by 7 bases, with 13 bases left in between. Germline CDR1 reads SGHAT; CDR2 reads FQNNGV. The CDR3 loop is CASSLGQPGLEKLFF. The CDR3 DNA reads as TGTGCCAGCAGCTTAGGACAGCCTGGCCTTGAAAAACTGTTTTTT.

The chain employs TRBV7-9 and TRBJ2-7; weak D call: TRBD2 (5 bases). CDR1 is SEHNR and CDR2 is FQNEAQ in the germline V gene (reference sequence). Trimming stripped 6 bases from V and 6 bases from J, with 18 bases between. This CDR3 has 14 amino acids. The DNA of the CDR3 is TGTGCCAGCAGGGAAGACACTAGTCACGGCGAGCAGTACTTC. It translates to CASREDTSHGEQYF.

The chain is built from TRBV7-3 and TRBJ2-3; D unresolved. The CDR3 consists of 16 residues. Between the trimmed V and J ends, which lost 3 bases and 1 base, there was a span of 14 bases. Germline CDR1 reads SGHTA; CDR2 reads FQGTGA. The DNA of the CDR3 is TGTGCCAGCAGCTTGATGGGCACGTCTGGCACAGATACGCAGTATTTT. Translating it yields CASSLMGTSGTDTQYF.